A single T cell receptor (beta chain) is shown here with its context. This CDR3 is 14 amino acids long. Per germline, CDR1 LGHNA and CDR2 YSLEER. V was trimmed by 3 bases and J by 4 bases, leaving 11 bases between them. The data were taken from a study of blood T cell repertoires in COVID-19. Original methodology: Amplifying reference gene primers gave estimates of nucleated cell counts. TCRdb's table, derived via immunoSEQ multiplex PCR, lists solely in-frame clones and lacks some. The V and J calls and clone size come from that table; D and trimming were worked out from the DNA. Of roughly 110,000 clones detected, 88% appear once; the ten largest clones hold 8.4%.

The receptor was derived from a woman aged 70 to 79 who had recovered from COVID-19. V usage is TRBV4-3 and J usage is TRBJ2-3; D is undetermined. The sequenced material came from peripheral blood. CDR3 nucleotide sequence: TGCGCCAGCAGCCAGGGCCACGAATCAGATACGCAGTATTTT. It specifies CASSQGHESDTQYF.